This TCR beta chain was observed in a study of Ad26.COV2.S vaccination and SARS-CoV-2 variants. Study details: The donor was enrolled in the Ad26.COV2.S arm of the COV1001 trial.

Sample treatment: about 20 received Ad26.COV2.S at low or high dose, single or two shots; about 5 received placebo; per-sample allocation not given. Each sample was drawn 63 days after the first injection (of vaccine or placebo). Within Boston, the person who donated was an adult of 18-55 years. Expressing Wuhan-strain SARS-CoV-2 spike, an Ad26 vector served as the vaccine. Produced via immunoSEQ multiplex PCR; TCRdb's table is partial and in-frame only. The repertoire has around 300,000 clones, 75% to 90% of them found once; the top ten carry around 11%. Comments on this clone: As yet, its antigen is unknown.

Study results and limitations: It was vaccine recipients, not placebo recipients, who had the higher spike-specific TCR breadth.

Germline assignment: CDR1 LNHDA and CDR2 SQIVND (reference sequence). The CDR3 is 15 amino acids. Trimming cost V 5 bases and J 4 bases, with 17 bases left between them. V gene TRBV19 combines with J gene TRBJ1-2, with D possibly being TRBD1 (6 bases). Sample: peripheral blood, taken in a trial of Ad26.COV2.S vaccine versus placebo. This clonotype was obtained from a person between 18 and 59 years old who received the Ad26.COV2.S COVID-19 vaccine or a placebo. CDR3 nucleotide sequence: TGTGCCAGTAGTGAACAGGGATCGGGAGGCTATGGCTACACCTTC. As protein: CASSEQGSGGYGYTF.